These 27 T cell receptor beta chains came from one sample sequenced in a study of blood T cell repertoires in COVID-19 (dated by TCRdb to 2020 to 2021). Library prep was done by the immunoSEQ multiplex PCR assay. As stored in TCRdb, this immuneACCESS dataset retains in-frame rearrangements with V and J assigned. A fraction of the clones does not appear; measured against another copy, unresolved V genes explain less than half of the discrepancy, and the remainder lacks a known reason. In this sample the table shows roughly 100,000 clones, over 85% of which occur a single time. The ten largest clones take up less than 2% of the sample. The specimen was peripheral blood. All receptors come from a woman aged 45-65 years with COVID-19, enrolled during active disease.

This sequence joins TRBV28 and TRBJ1-5; maybe TRBD1 (5 bases). In germline, CDR1 is MDHEN, CDR2 SYDVKM. The CDR3 extends over 15 amino acids. The V end lost 6 bases, the J end lost 5 bases, and 17 bases lay between the germline ends. Written as DNA, the CDR3 is TGTGCCAGCAGCTTGGGGGGTGCGGGGTATCAGCCCCAGCATTTT. Translation: CASSLGGAGYQPQHF.

The rearrangement uses TRBV5-6 and TRBJ1-5; D call uncertain. Trimming shortened V by 1 base and J by 3 bases, and 5 bases separated the two germline ends. Looked up from germline, CDR1 is SGHDT and CDR2 is YYEEEE. CDR3 length equals 13 residues. Here the CDR3 reads CASSLKLNQPQHF. The CDR3 DNA reads as TGTGCCAGCAGCTTGAAGCTCAATCAGCCCCAGCATTTT.

The chain has TRBV19 and TRBJ2-3; 10 positions match TRBD2. J was trimmed by 2 bases and V by 1 base; bases with no gene match: 6. The CDR3 extends over 17 amino acids. Germline loops: CDR1 LNHDA, CDR2 SQIVND (reference sequence). CDR3 sequence reads: CASSIASGGRATDTQYF. CDR3 in DNA: TGTGCCAGTAGTATAGCTAGCGGGGGCCGGGCCACAGATACGCAGTATTTT.

This chain joins TRBV6-5 and TRBJ2-7; 8 bases match TRBD1. Germline CDR1 MNHEY, CDR2 SVGAGI. The CDR3 totals 14 residues. V lost 6 bases, J lost 2 bases, and 6 bases stayed unmatched. CDR3 sequence reads: CASSLRQGTYEQYV. In DNA, the CDR3 is TGTGCCAGCAGCCTCCGACAGGGGACCTACGAGCAGTACGTC.

Concerning this clone itself: Likely a read error: the CDR3 ends without its conserved phenylalanine or tryptophan. It is unclear where the CDR3 begins or ends on the DNA, so no DNA is shown, and the CDR3 is as TCRdb lists it. The chain is built from TRBV5-4 and TRBJ2-7; TRBD1, the table's D call, lacks a check against the DNA. From its first to its last residue, the CDR3 has 15 amino acids. Per germline, CDR1 SGHNT and CDR2 YYREEE (reference sequence). The CDR3 spells CASPLASDRESRPLT.

The chain recombines TRBV5-1 with TRBJ2-2; TRBD1 might be the D (6 bases). This CDR3 comprises 16 residues. Germline V lookup: CDR1 SGHRS, CDR2 YFSETQ. V lost 4 bases to trimming and J lost 5 bases, with 18 bases between them. DNA for the CDR3: TGCGCCAGCAGCCCCAGGGGCGGACAGCTTACCGGGGAGCTGTTTTTT. Its translation is CASSPRGGQLTGELFF.

This clone was found once. The chain uses TRBV7-3 and TRBJ1-2, with D perhaps matching TRBD1 (5 bases). V lost 5 bases, J lost 1 base, and 11 bases lay in between. The CDR3 is made up of 14 amino acids. Germline CDR1 and CDR2: SGHTA and FQGTGA. The CDR3 protein is CASSPDTRNYGYTF. The CDR3 coding sequence is TGTGCCAGCAGCCCGGACACACGTAACTATGGCTACACCTTC. The full variable domain, its missing parts supplied by reference TRBV7-3 and TRBJ1-2, is GAGVSQTPSNKVTEKGKYVELRCDPISGHTALYWYRQSLGQGPEFLIYFQGTGAADDSGLPNDRFFAVRPEGSVSTLKIQRTERGDSAVYLCASSPDTRNYGYTFGSGTRLTVV.

The CDR3 DNA reads TGCAGTGCTAGAACAGGCGATACGCAGTATTTT. Translation gives CSARTGDTQYF. The chain couples TRBV20-1 to TRBJ2-3; maybe TRBD1 (5 bases). This CDR3 spans 11 amino acids. Germline lookup yields CDR1 DFQATT and CDR2 SNEGSKA (reference sequence). Trimming stripped 2 bases from V and 6 bases from J, with 6 bases between.

V usage is TRBV7-9 and J usage is TRBJ1-2; D unresolved. CDR3 length equals 13 residues. With 1 base removed from V and 8 bases from J, the gap between germline ends came to 11 bases. CDR1 is SEHNR and CDR2 is FQNEAQ in the germline V gene (reference sequence). The CDR3 sequence: CASSLVGDLGYTF. DNA for the CDR3: TGTGCCAGCAGCTTAGTCGGGGATCTGGGCTACACCTTC.

V gene TRBV28 combines with J gene TRBJ2-7, with D possibly TRBD2 on 6 matching bases. From germline, CDR1 is MDHEN and CDR2 SYDVKM. Trimming shortened V by 5 bases and J by 3 bases, and 14 bases separated the two germline ends. This CDR3 spans 14 amino acids. The CDR3 DNA is TGTGCCAGCAGTCAACCAACCGGGGGCTACGAGCAGTACTTC. It encodes CASSQPTGGYEQYF. The full variable domain, rest sourced from reference TRBV28 and TRBJ2-7, is DVKVTQSSRYLVKRTGEKVFLECVQDMDHENMFWYRQDPGLGLRLIYFSYDVKMKEKGDIPEGYSVSREKKERFSLILESASTNQTSMYLCASSQPTGGYEQYFGPGTRLTVT.

The J gene is TRBJ2-1, the V gene TRBV4-1; D uncertain. Germline CDR1 and CDR2: MGHRA and YSYEKL. The CDR3 contains 16 residues. The V gene lost 5 bases and the J gene lost 5 bases, with 19 bases spanning the gap. The DNA of the CDR3 is TGCGCCAGCAGCTCCTCCCCACACGTTGTGCACAATGAGCAGTTCTTC. Protein: CASSSSPHVVHNEQFF.

This chain connects TRBV6-1 to TRBJ1-5, with a weak D call TRBD1 (6 bases). Trimming removed 4 bases at V and 2 bases at J, with 15 bases between. The CDR3 totals 16 residues. Germline-derived CDR1 and CDR2 are MNHNS and SASEGT. The CDR3 sequence: CASSGPGHMGNQPQHF. CDR3 nucleotide sequence: TGTGCCAGCAGTGGCCCGGGACACATGGGCAATCAGCCCCAGCATTTT.

The chain has TRBV4-1 and TRBJ2-3; maybe TRBD2 (6 bases). Germline V lookup: CDR1 MGHRA, CDR2 YSYEKL. This CDR3 is built from 17 residues. Trimming pared 4 bases from V and 6 bases from J, leaving 23 bases between. The CDR3 here is CASSLLYPSEPRDTQYF. CDR3 in DNA: TGCGCCAGCAGCCTCCTGTACCCTAGCGAGCCGAGGGATACGCAGTATTTT.

The chain recombines TRBV5-5 with TRBJ1-1; the D gene is possibly TRBD1 (5 bases). Trimming took 7 bases from V and 2 from J, leaving 24 bases between them. This CDR3 spans 17 amino acids. Germline CDR1 is SGHKS and CDR2 is YYEKEE (reference sequence). CDR3 nucleotide sequence: TGTGCCAGCTTCGGGTGGAGCGGGGGGTCTACAAACACTGAAGCTTTCTTT. It specifies CASFGWSGGSTNTEAFF.

The sample holds a few counts of this clone. V usage is TRBV27 and J usage is TRBJ1-2; weak D call: TRBD1 (6 bases). This CDR3 has 14 amino acids. Trimming removed 3 bases from V and 2 bases from J, with 10 bases in between. CDR1 is MNHEY, CDR2 SMNVEV, per germline (reference sequence). The CDR3 DNA is TGTGCCAGCAGTTTTATTACAGGGAACTATGGCTACACCTTC. Protein sequence: CASSFITGNYGYTF.

The gene calls are TRBV15 and TRBJ1-2; D may be TRBD1 (6 bases). The CDR3 contains 17 residues. Germline V CDR1 and CDR2: LNHNV, YYDKDF (reference sequence). Trimming left V 0 bases short and J 4 bases short, with 18 bases between. The CDR3 loop is CATSRDKSGGLAYGYTF. The CDR3 DNA sequence: TGTGCCACCAGCAGAGATAAGAGCGGGGGGCTAGCCTATGGCTACACCTTC.

Points on this clone: The sample carries other DNA sequences with the same CDR3. V and J are TRBV5-6 and TRBJ2-1, with 9 bases identical to TRBD2. Germline V CDR1 and CDR2: SGHDT, YYEEEE. The CDR3 covers 15 residues. V lost 4 bases and J lost 4; bases outside the gene matches: 6. DNA for the CDR3: TGTGCCAGCAGCCTAGAGCGGGGGGCGTACAATGAGCAGTTCTTC. It is translated as CASSLERGAYNEQFF.

CDR3 protein: CASSSSRGLGKLFF. The CDR3 DNA is TGTGCCAGTAGTTCGAGCAGGGGGCTTGGAAAACTGTTTTTT. V and J are TRBV19 and TRBJ1-4; 8 nucleotides match TRBD1. The CDR3 is 14 amino acids. From germline, CDR1 is LNHDA and CDR2 SQIVND (reference sequence). J was trimmed by 10 bases and V by 5 bases; bases with no gene match: 9.

The chain is built from TRBV5-6 and TRBJ2-1; 10 nucleotides match TRBD2. Trimming at V came to 6 bases and at J to 4 bases, leaving 7 bases not matched to a gene. In germline, CDR1 is SGHDT, CDR2 YYEEEE. The CDR3 has 15 residues. In DNA form, the CDR3 reads TGTGCCAGCACCGAACTAGCGGGGTCTTACAATGAGCAGTTCTTC. It encodes CASTELAGSYNEQFF.

The J gene is TRBJ1-5, the V gene TRBV5-1, with D unclear. With 3 bases removed from V and 3 bases from J, the gap between germline ends came to 10 bases. The germline CDR1 and CDR2 sequences are SGHRS and YFSETQ. CDR3 length equals 14 residues. As DNA, the CDR3 is TGCGCCAGCAGCTCGAGACTTCTCAATCAGCCCCAGCATTTT. Amino acids: CASSSRLLNQPQHF.

V usage is TRBV28 and J usage is TRBJ2-7, with a weak D call TRBD2 (8 bases). The CDR3 has 13 residues. The germline V gene encodes CDR1 MDHEN and CDR2 SYDVKM. Trimming took off 9 bases at V and 4 bases at J, with 16 bases between the two ends. The DNA of the CDR3 is TGTGCCAGTACGGGAGGGGGCGCGTACGAGCAGTACTTC. Amino acid sequence: CASTGGGAYEQYF.

This rearrangement joins TRBV28 to TRBJ2-1; TRBD2 agrees at 10 bases. The CDR3 runs to 18 residues. Germline assignment: CDR1 MDHEN and CDR2 SYDVKM. V lost 5 bases to trimming and J lost 3 bases; unmatched junction nucleotides: 13. The DNA of the CDR3 is TGTGCCAGCAGTCTCCACCCGGCGGTAGCGGGGGGCTACAATGAGCAGTTCTTC. Encoded protein: CASSLHPAVAGGYNEQFF.

This CDR3 is CASSPTGSYEQYF. The CDR3 DNA reads TGCGCCAGCAGTCCGACAGGGTCCTACGAGCAGTACTTC. The chain recombines TRBV10-1 with TRBJ2-7, with 7 bases lining up with TRBD1. The CDR3 spans 13 residues. Germline V gene lookup returns CDR1 WNHNN and CDR2 SYGVQD (reference sequence). J lost 1 base, V lost 5 bases, and 2 bases had no gene match.

This rearrangement joins TRBV28 to TRBJ2-7; 10 nucleotides agree with TRBD1. CDR1 is MDHEN, CDR2 SYDVKM, per germline. The CDR3 sequence is 13 residues long. The J segment lost 9 bases and the V segment lost 6 bases, leaving 8 bases of the junction unmatched. The CDR3 here is CASRPGTGERQYV. The CDR3 DNA sequence: TGTGCCAGCAGACCCGGGACAGGGGAAAGGCAGTACGTC.

This chain links TRBV7-9 with TRBJ1-4, with D maybe TRBD1 (5 bases). The germline gives CDR1 SEHNR, CDR2 FQNEAQ (reference sequence). The CDR3 is made up of 13 amino acids. V was trimmed by 3 bases and J by 8 bases, leaving 10 bases between them. The CDR3 is CASSLGGWEKLFF. In DNA form, the CDR3 reads TGTGCCAGCAGCTTGGGGGGGTGGGAAAAACTGTTTTTT.

The J gene is TRBJ2-3, the V gene TRBV2; 14 bases fit TRBD2. With V trimmed by 3 bases and J by 6 bases, 20 bases remained unmatched. Germline CDR1 SNHLY, CDR2 FYNNEI. CDR3 size: 21 residues. CDR3 DNA sequence: TGTGCCAGCAGTGATGATATTTCCGGGACTAGCGGGGGCGCGGGCTTTGATACGCAGTATTTT. This encodes CASSDDISGTSGGAGFDTQYF. Full variable domain (remainder filled in from reference TRBV2 and TRBJ2-3): EPEVTQTPSHQVTQMGQEVILRCVPISNHLYFYWYRQILGQKVEFLVSFYNNEISEKSEIFDDQFSVERPDGSNFTLKIRSTKLEDSAMYFCASSDDISGTSGGAGFDTQYFGPGTRLTVL.

The chain has TRBV3-1 (or the pseudogene TRBV3-2) and TRBJ2-1; D ambiguous. The CDR3 is made up of 16 amino acids. CDR1 and CDR2 (germline): LGHDT, YNNKEL (reference sequence). Deletions cut 0 bases from V and 5 bases from J, with 14 bases between. The CDR3 DNA follows: TGTGCCAGCAGCCAAGATCTGTCCTCCTCTAACAATGAGCAGTTCTTC. Translation gives CASSQDLSSSNNEQFF.